This T cell receptor (beta chain) was identified during a study of vaccination effects on CD4 cells after COVID-19. Regarding the study as a whole: Pronounced clonal contraction occurred in clones induced by infection and by vaccine late after vaccination.

Produced via immunoSEQ multiplex PCR; TCRdb's table is partial and in-frame only. The data contain around 47,000 clones, roughly 80% of them singletons. This clone was picked up a small number of times. Its antigen is unknown. With 0 bases removed from V and 0 bases from J, the gap between germline ends came to 7 bases. The CDR3 has 16 amino acids. CDR1 is SGHNT, CDR2 YYREEE, per germline (reference sequence). CD4+ T cells specific for antigen were expanded with viral peptide pools by the ViraFEST assay before sequencing. Cells that had been cultured for less than 13 days were the source of isolated CD4+ T cells. This individual contracted SARS-CoV-2 between March and December 2020, as verified by PCR. Cultures used 2 million to 2.5 million PBMC per well, 7.5 to 10 IU/ml IL-2 and about 10 ug/ml peptides. Both day 3 and day 7 saw half the medium replaced with IL-2 medium.

This sample comprised CD4+ T cells from PBMCs cultured with a peptide pool, obtained before COVID-19 vaccination. The source of this sequence is a human donor who had a prior SARS-CoV-2 infection. V is TRBV5-4 and J is TRBJ2-6, with D unresolved. Here the CDR3 DNA reads TGTGCCAGCAGCTTGGCCATGGGCTCTGGGGCCAACGTCCTGACTTTC. It specifies CASSLAMGSGANVLTF.